This T cell receptor (beta chain) was retrieved from a study of blood T cell repertoires in COVID-19. Study at large: Sources were T cells, B-cell-depleted T cells, or PBMCs; the material itself was cDNA or gDNA.

Authors' processing steps: Amplified reference gene primers provided the basis for estimating nucleated cell counts. Using immunoSEQ multiplex PCR, the repertoire was profiled, and TCRdb retains in-frame clones only, with some absent. Clonal size and the V and J genes are those of that table, whereas D and trimming came from the DNA. The sample shows roughly 150,000 clones, more than 75% of them seen only once. Trimming at V came to 5 bases and at J to 1 base, leaving 3 bases not matched to a gene. This CDR3 is 14 amino acids long. Germline assignment: CDR1 WNHNN and CDR2 SYGVQD (reference sequence).

The origin of this receptor is a man between 60 and 75 years old with active or convalescent COVID-19. The chain couples TRBV10-1 to TRBJ2-3; TRBD1 matches at 7 bases. Sequenced sample: peripheral blood. For the CDR3, the DNA is TGCGCCAGCAGTCCAGGGGGAGGCACAGATACGCAGTATTTT. Its translation: CASSPGGGTDTQYF.